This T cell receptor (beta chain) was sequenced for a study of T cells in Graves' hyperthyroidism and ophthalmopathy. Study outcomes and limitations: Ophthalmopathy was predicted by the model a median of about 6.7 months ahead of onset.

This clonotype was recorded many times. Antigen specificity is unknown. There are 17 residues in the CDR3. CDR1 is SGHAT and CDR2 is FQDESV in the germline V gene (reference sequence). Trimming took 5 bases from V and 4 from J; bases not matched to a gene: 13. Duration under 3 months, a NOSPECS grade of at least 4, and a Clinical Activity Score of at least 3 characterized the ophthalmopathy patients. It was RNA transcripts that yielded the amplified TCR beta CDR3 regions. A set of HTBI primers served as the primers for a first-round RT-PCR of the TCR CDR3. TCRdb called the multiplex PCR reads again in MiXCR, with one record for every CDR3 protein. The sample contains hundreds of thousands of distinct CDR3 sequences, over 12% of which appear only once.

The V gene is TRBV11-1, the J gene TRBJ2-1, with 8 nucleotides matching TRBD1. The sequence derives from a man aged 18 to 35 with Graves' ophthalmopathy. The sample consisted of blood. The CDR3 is CASSKKPQGAIYNEQFF. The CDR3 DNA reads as TGTGCCAGCAGCAAGAAACCGCAGGGGGCTATATACAATGAGCAGTTCTTC.